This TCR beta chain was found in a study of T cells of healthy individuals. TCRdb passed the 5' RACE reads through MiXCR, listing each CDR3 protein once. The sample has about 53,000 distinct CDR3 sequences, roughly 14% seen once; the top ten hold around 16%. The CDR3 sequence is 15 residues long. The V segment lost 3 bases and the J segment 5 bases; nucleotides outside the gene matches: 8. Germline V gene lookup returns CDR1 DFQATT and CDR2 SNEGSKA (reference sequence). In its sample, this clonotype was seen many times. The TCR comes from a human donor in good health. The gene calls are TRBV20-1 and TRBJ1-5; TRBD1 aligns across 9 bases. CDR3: CSASPGTGSYQPQHF. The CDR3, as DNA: TGCAGTGCTAGTCCCGGGACAGGGAGCTATCAGCCCCAGCATTTT.